This TCR beta chain was captured by sequencing in a study of identical twins (dated by TCRdb to about 2016). Regarding the study in general: To test whether fetal clonotypes persist, the study used deep sequencing on TCR alpha and beta repertoires from monozygotic twins, unrelated adults of various ages, and cord blood. To rule out contamination, the twin experiments were replicated at different times with different library preparation protocols. Overall study outcomes, separate from this receptor: Excess twin sharing in beta out-of-frame sequences was weaker because fewer shared sequences lowered the signal-to-noise ratio. Conclusions relied on cross-sectional statistical analysis, since the same donors could not be followed over many years. Invariant T cells such as MAIT and iNKT could partly confound zero-insertion analyses, though diverse VJ usage argued against this for most clonotypes. Abundant cord blood beta clonotypes had fewer insertions, young adult naive repertoires showed a similar but weaker trend, and memory repertoires showed no such trend. In monozygotic twins, recombination models systematically underestimated out-of-frame TCR alpha sharing, but the models matched the sharing seen between unrelated individuals. Compared with coincidental sharing between unrelated individuals, out-of-frame TCR alpha sequences shared between twins had an excess of sequences with low generation probability.

V gives up 7 bases and J gives up 7 bases, and the segment between their germline ends measures 17 bases. The germline V gene supplies CDR1 SGHAT and CDR2 FQNNGV. The CDR3 covers 14 residues, taking in both the cysteine and the phenylalanine. Solely the CDR3 DNA is kept, with 42 bases framed from the first base. This clonotype was counted a few times. Its antigen is currently not known. No per-base quality is available; no much larger clone lies one base away. Libraries came from 5' RACE. TCRdb lists the instrument as Illumina HiSeq 2000. Template switching added a universal primer binding site, and the final cDNA carried a unique molecular identifier that allowed TCR cDNA molecules to be counted accurately. Specific primers in the conserved constant-segment region were used to synthesize first-strand cDNA for the TCR alpha and beta chains. To control for contamination, every cDNA library was double barcoded, receiving both a SMART-Mk sample barcode and Illumina barcodes. TruSeq adapter sequences along with Illumina sample barcodes were introduced in two successive PCR steps. The TCR alpha and beta cDNA libraries were sequenced on the Illumina HiSeq platform using custom primers. The study's processing was this. MiGEC processed the raw reads to extract unique molecular identifiers, while MiXCR was used to determine the CDR3 positions. For each individual, recombination models were inferred using an EM algorithm with the repgenHMM and IGoR tools. The tcR package in R was used for shared clonotype analysis, with sharing normalized by the product of cloneset sizes. To study raw recombination without the effects of thymic and clonal selection, out-of-frame nonproductive sequences were analyzed. Through fastp at Q25 and MiXCR, TCRdb rebuilt clones from the public reads, retaining in-frame beta chains. CDR3 protein duplicates are merged, each entry listing the most common genes and DNA. TCRdb's processing, not the authors' own work, is the source of the V and J calls. A total of approximately 630,000 distinct CDR3 sequences appear in this sample, just over 7% of them only once. Jointly, the top ten make up 1.6% of the sample.

All donors were healthy Caucasians. Three pairs of female monozygotic twins, all aged about 18 to 29 years, were included in the twin cohort. The RNA used for TCR libraries was isolated from peripheral blood mononuclear cells. Another study also made use of these data, one on yellow fever vaccine responses in identical twins. Taken from the second paper: According to the authors, in identical twins the way T cells responded to vaccination appeared partly convergent and partly personalized. In identical twins, the study followed T cell clones that responded to the vaccine with precision.

Material for sequencing was PBMCs. This TCR was recovered from a woman between 18 and 29 years old in good health. The sequence is built from TRBV11-2 and TRBJ2-1, with a tentative D gene TRBD2 over 5 matching bases. CDR3 region: CASTWGDPTNEQFF. The sequenced DNA: TGTGCCAGCACCTGGGGAGACCCTACGAATGAGCAGTTCTTC. Here the CDR3 is joined to the reference TRBV11-2 and TRBJ2-1 genes, and the full variable domain is: EAGVAQSPRYKIIEKRQSVAFWCNPISGHATLYWYQQILGQGPKLLIQFQNNGVVDDSQLPKDRFSAERLKGVDSTLKIQPAKLEDSAVYLCASTWGDPTNEQFFGPGTRLTVL.